This T cell receptor beta chain appears in the sequencing data of a study of cytomegalovirus exposure and HLA in healthy donors. Study-wide findings and caveats: Exclusion applied to some V segments, including TRBV6-2 and TRBV6-3, as they were indistinguishable.

The PCR was carried out with 60 Vbeta primers and 13 Jbeta primers. Sequencing used immunoSEQ multiplex PCR; TCRdb keeps in-frame clones, though not all of them. The table lists 45,000 to 60,000 clones, 72% of them singletons. The CDR3 spans 13 residues. V was shortened by 5 bases and J by 3 bases, with 10 bases between the two germline ends. Germline values: CDR1 SGHNT, CDR2 YENEEA. Note on this clone: Antigen unknown.

The chain recombines TRBV11-3 with TRBJ1-1, with D possibly matching TRBD1 (6 bases). The sequenced sample was PBMCs. The receptor comes from a woman aged 45-65 years in good health and CMV-seronegative. This CDR3 is CASSPRTDTEAFF. DNA of the CDR3: TGTGCCAGCAGCCCCAGGACAGACACTGAAGCTTTCTTT.